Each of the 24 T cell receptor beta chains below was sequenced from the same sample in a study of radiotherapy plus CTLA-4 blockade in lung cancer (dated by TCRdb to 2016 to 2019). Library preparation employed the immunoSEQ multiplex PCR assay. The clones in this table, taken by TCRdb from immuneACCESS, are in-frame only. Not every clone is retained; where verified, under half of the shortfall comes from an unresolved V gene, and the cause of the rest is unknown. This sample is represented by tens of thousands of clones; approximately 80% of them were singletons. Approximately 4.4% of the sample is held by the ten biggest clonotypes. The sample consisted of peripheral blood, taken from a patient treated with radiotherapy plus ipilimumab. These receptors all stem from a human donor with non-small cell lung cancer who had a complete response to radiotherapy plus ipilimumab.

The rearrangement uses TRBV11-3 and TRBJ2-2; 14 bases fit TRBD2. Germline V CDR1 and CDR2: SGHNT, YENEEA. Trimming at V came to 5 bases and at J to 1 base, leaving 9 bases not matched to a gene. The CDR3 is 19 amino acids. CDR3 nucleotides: TGTGCCAGCAGCGCCTTGGGACTAGCGGGAGTCCGGAACACCGGGGAGCTGTTTTTT. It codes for CASSALGLAGVRNTGELFF.

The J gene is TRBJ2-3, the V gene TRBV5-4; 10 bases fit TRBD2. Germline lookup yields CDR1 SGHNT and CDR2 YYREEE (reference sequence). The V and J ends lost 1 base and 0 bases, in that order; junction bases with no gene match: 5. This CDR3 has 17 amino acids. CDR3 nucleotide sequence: TGTGCCAGCAGCTTGCGAACTAGCGGGGCTAGCACAGATACGCAGTATTTT. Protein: CASSLRTSGASTDTQYF.

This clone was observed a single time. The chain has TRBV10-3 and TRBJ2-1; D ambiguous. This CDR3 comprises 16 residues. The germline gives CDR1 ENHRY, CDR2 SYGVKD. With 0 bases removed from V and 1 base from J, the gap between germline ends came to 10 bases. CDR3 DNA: TGTGCCATCAGTGAGTCAGGCCATTTATCCTACAATGAGCAGTTCTTC. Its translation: CAISESGHLSYNEQFF.

The CDR3 bases are TGTGCCAGTAGTATCGGGGAGGATAATTCACCCCTCCACTTT. It yields the protein CASSIGEDNSPLHF. This chain uses TRBV19 with TRBJ1-6; D uncertain. V was clipped by 3 bases and J by 5 bases, with 8 bases between them. The CDR3 is 14 residues long. Germline-derived CDR1 and CDR2 are LNHDA and SQIVND (reference sequence).

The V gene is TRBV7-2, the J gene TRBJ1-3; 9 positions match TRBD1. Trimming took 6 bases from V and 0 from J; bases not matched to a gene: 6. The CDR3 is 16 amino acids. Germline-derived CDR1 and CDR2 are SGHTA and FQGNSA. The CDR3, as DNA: TGTGCCAGCAGGGAACAGGGGGCAAACTCTGGAAACACCATATATTTT. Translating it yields CASREQGANSGNTIYF.

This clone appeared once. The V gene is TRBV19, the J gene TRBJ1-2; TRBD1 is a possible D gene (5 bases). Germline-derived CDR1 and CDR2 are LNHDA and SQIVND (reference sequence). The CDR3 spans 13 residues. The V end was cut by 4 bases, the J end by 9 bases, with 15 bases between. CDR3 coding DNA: TGTGCCAGTAGTACCACCAGGGAATCAAGCTACACCTTC. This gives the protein CASSTTRESSYTF.

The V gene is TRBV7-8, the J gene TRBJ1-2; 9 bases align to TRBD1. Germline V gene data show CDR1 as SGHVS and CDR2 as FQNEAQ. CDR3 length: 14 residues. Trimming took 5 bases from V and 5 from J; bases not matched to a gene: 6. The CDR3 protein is CASSRDREGYGYTF. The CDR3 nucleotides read TGTGCCAGCAGCAGGGACAGGGAAGGGTATGGCTACACCTTC.

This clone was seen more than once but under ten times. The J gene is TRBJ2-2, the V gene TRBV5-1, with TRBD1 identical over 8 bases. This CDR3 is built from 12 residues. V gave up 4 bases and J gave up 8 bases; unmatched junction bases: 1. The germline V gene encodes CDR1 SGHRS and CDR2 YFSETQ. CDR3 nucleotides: TGCGCCAGCAGCGGGGACAGGGGGGAGCTGTTTTTT. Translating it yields CASSGDRGELFF.

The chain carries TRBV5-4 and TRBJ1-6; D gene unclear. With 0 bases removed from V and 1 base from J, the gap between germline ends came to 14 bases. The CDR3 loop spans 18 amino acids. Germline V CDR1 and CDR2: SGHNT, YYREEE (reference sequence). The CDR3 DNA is TGTGCCAGCAGCTTGGCCTCAGGCACGGCTTCCTATAATTCACCCCTCCACTTT. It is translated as CASSLASGTASYNSPLHF.

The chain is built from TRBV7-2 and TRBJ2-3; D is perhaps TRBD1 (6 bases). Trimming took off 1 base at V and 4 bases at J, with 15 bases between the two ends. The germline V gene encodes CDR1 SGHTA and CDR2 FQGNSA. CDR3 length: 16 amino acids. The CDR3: CASSLVSGASPDTQYF. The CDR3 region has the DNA TGTGCCAGCAGCTTAGTGTCAGGGGCGTCGCCAGATACGCAGTATTTT. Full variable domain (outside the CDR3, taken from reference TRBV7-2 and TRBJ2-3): GAGVSQSPSNKVTEKGKDVELRCDPISGHTALYWYRQSLGQGLEFLIYFQGNSAPDKSGLPSDRFSAERTGGSVSTLTIQRTQQEDSAVYLCASSLVSGASPDTQYFGPGTRLTVL.

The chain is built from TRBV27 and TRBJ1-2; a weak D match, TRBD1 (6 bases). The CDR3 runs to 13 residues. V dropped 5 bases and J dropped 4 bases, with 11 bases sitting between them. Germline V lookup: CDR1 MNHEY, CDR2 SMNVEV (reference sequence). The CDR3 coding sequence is TGTGCCAGCAGTCAGACAGGCCCCTATGGCTACACCTTC. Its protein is CASSQTGPYGYTF.

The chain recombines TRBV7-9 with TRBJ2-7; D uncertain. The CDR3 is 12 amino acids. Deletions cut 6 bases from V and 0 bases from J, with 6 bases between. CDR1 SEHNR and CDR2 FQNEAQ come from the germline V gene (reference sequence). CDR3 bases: TGTGCCAGCAGTTGGGGCTCCTACGAGCAGTACGTC. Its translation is CASSWGSYEQYV.

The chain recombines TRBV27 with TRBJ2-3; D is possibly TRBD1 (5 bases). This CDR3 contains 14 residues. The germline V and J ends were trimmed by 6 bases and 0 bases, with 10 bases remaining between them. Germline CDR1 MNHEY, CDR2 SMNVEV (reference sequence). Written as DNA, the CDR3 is TGTGCCAGCAGGGACATAACTAGCACAGATACGCAGTATTTT. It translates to CASRDITSTDTQYF.

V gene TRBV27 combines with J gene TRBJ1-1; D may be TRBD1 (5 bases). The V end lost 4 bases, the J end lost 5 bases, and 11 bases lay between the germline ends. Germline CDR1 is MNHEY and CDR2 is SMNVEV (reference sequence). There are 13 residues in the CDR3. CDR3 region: CASSSIRGTEAFF. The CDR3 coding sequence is TGTGCCAGCAGTTCAATCCGGGGGACTGAAGCTTTCTTT.

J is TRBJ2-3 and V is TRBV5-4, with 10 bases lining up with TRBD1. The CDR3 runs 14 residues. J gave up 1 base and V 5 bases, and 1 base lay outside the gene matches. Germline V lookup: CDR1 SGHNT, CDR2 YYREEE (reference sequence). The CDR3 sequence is CASRTGGGTDTQYF. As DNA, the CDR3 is TGTGCCAGCAGGACAGGGGGCGGCACAGATACGCAGTATTTT.

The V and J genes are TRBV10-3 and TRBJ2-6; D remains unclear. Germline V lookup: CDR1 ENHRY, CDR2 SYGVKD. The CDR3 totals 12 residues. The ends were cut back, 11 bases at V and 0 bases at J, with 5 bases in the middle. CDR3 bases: TGTGCCGTCAACTCTGGGGCCAACGTCCTGACTTTC. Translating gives CAVNSGANVLTF.

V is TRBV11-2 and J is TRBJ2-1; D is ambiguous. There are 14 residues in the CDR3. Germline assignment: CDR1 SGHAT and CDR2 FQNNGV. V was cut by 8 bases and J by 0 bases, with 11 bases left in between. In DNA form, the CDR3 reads TGTGCCAGCGGGCACAAGAGCTCCTACAATGAGCAGTTCTTC. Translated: CASGHKSSYNEQFF.

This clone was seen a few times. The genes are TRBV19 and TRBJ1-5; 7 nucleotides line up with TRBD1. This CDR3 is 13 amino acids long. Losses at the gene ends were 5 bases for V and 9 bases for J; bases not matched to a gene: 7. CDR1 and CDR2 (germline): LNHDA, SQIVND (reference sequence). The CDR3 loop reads CASSDREGMPQHF. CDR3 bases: TGTGCCAGTAGTGACAGGGAGGGAATGCCCCAGCATTTT. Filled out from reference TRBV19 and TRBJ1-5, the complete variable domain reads DGGITQSPKYLFRKEGQNVTLSCEQNLNHDAMYWYRQDPGQGLRLIYYSQIVNDFQKGDIAEGYSVSREKKESFPLTVTSAQKNPTAFYLCASSDREGMPQHFGDGTRLSIL.

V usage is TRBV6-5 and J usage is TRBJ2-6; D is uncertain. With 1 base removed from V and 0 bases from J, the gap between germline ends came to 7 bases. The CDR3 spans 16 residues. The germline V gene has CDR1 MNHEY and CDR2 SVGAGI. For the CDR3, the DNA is TGTGCCAGCAGTTACTACGGGCCCTCTGGGGCCAACGTCCTGACTTTC. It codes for CASSYYGPSGANVLTF.

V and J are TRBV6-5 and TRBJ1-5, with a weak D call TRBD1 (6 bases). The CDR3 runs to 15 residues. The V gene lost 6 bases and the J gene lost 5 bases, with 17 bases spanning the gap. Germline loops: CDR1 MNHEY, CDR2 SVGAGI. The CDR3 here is CASRSDGRGDQPQHF. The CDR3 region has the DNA TGTGCCAGCAGATCAGATGGGAGGGGGGATCAGCCCCAGCATTTT.

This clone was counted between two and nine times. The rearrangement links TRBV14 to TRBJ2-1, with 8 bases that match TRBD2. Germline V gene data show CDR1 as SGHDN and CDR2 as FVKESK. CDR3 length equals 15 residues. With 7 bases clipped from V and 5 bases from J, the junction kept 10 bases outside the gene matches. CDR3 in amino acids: CASMLSGGINNEQFF. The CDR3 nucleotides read TGTGCCAGCATGCTAAGCGGGGGTATTAACAATGAGCAGTTCTTC.

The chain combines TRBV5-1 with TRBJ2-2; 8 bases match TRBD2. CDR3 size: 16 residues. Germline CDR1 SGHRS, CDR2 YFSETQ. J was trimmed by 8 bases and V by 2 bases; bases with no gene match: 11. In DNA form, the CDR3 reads TGCGCCAGCAGCTTTACGACTAGCGAGCAGGGTGGGGAGCTGTTTTTT. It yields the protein CASSFTTSEQGGELFF. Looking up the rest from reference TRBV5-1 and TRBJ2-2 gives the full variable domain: KAGVTQTPRYLIKTRGQQVTLSCSPISGHRSVSWYQQTPGQGLQFLFEYFSETQRNKGNFPGRFSGRQFSNSRSEMNVSTLELGDSALYLCASSFTTSEQGGELFFGEGSRLTVL.

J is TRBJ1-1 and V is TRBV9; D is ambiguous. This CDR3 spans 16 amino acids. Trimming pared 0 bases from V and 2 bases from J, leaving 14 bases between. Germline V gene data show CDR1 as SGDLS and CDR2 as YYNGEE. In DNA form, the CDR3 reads TGTGCCAGCAGCGTAGAGTCCATCGGGAGTAACACTGAAGCTTTCTTT. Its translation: CASSVESIGSNTEAFF.

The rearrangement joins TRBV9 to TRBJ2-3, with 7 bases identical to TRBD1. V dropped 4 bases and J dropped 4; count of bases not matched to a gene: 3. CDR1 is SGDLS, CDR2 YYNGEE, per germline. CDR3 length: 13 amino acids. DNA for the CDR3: TGTGCCAGCAGCCCCGGGACAGCAGATACGCAGTATTTT. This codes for CASSPGTADTQYF.